This TCR beta chain was sequenced for a study of PD-1 blockade in mismatch repair-deficient tumors. Whole-study context: Patients had roughly twelve mismatch repair-deficient cancer types, all previously treated and progressing. Overall study findings and caveats: Tumor-resident clones, often undetectable pretreatment in blood, expanded then contracted after pembrolizumab.

Germline V gives CDR1 LNHDA, CDR2 SQIVND (reference sequence). The CDR3 is made up of 17 amino acids. The J segment lost 5 bases and the V segment lost 5 bases, leaving 13 bases of the junction unmatched. A note on this clone: What it recognizes is unknown.

The repertoire was sequenced with immunoSEQ multiplex PCR; TCRdb's copy has only in-frame clones and lacks some. The profile shows 95,000 to 150,000 clones, around 83% of them singletons. PCR or immunohistochemistry showed mismatch repair deficiency in every enrolled patient. TCR sequencing covered a few patients who responded to pembrolizumab. Sequenced material: peripheral blood, taken 44 weeks after starting pembrolizumab. The rearrangement links TRBV19 to TRBJ2-7; 12 positions agree with TRBD1. This TCR was recovered from an adult with mismatch repair-deficient cancer. The CDR3 DNA is TGTGCCAGTAGTCTGAGAAGCCCGGGACAGGGGGCCCACGAGCAGTACTTC. Translating gives CASSLRSPGQGAHEQYF.